These 21 T cell receptor beta chains came from one sample sequenced in a study of T cell responses to AZD1222 COVID-19 vaccine. Generated by immunoSEQ multiplex PCR, the TCRdb table keeps only in-frame clones and is missing some. The sample comprises more than 100,000 clones, around 92% of which are singletons, and 11% to 15% rests with the top ten. This sample comprised peripheral blood, obtained on day 0 of AZD1222 vaccination. The receptors were gathered from an adult in good health.

The gene calls are TRBV7-9 and TRBJ1-2, with unresolved D. The CDR3 is made up of 15 amino acids. V shed 0 bases and J shed 4 bases, with 12 bases lying between them. CDR1 SEHNR and CDR2 FQNEAQ come from the germline V gene (reference sequence). CDR3 DNA sequence: TGTGCCAGCAGCTTAGCTTCGCCGGACCTCTATGGCTACACCTTC. Translating gives CASSLASPDLYGYTF.

The chain's CDR3 is CASSQNSGGYNEQFF. CDR3 in DNA: TGTGCCAGCAGCCAGAATAGCGGGGGATACAATGAGCAGTTCTTC. V usage is TRBV7-9 and J usage is TRBJ2-1, with 9 bases fitting TRBD2. Trimming cost V 5 bases and J 4 bases; bases outside gene matches: 6. This CDR3 is 15 amino acids long. In germline, CDR1 is SEHNR, CDR2 FQNEAQ (reference sequence).

The CDR3 loop reads CASSNGQGAYEQYF. CDR3 coding DNA: TGTGCCAGTAGCAATGGACAGGGTGCCTACGAGCAGTACTTC. This chain joins TRBV19 and TRBJ2-7, with 8 bases matching TRBD1. This CDR3 contains 14 residues. Germline V gene data show CDR1 as LNHDA and CDR2 as SQIVND (reference sequence). The V and J ends lost 6 bases and 2 bases, in that order; junction bases with no gene match: 6. The full variable domain, with the rest looked up from reference TRBV19 and TRBJ2-7, is DGGITQSPKYLFRKEGQNVTLSCEQNLNHDAMYWYRQDPGQGLRLIYYSQIVNDFQKGDIAEGYSVSREKKESFPLTVTSAQKNPTAFYLCASSNGQGAYEQYFGPGTRLTVT.

The chain has TRBV15 and TRBJ1-5; the match to TRBD1 covers 9 bases. Per the germline V gene, CDR1 is LNHNV and CDR2 is YYDKDF (reference sequence). Germline trimming cut 5 bases from V and 2 bases from J; bases unmatched to any gene: 4. The CDR3 extends over 15 amino acids. The CDR3 is CATSVRTGGNQPQHF. The CDR3 DNA reads TGTGCCACCAGCGTAAGGACAGGGGGCAATCAGCCCCAGCATTTT.

The CDR3 bases are TGTGCCATCAGCTCGGGAGCCGGGGAGCTGTTTTTT. Translating gives CAISSGAGELFF. The chain uses TRBV10-3 and TRBJ2-2; maybe TRBD2 (6 bases). There are 12 residues in the CDR3. V was clipped by 6 bases and J by 6 bases, with 8 bases between them. Germline V lookup: CDR1 ENHRY, CDR2 SYGVKD.

The chain recombines TRBV25-1 with TRBJ1-4, with 7 bases that match TRBD1. There are 13 residues in the CDR3. The germline gives CDR1 MGHDK, CDR2 SYGVNS. V lost 6 bases, J lost 6 bases, and 4 bases stayed unmatched. CDR3 DNA: TGTGCCAGCAGCAGACAGGGATATGAAAAACTGTTTTTT. Encoded protein: CASSRQGYEKLFF. The full variable domain, with the rest looked up from reference TRBV25-1 and TRBJ1-4, is EADIYQTPRYLVIGTGKKITLECSQTMGHDKMYWYQQDPGMELHLIHYSYGVNSTEKGDLSSESTVSRIRTEHFPLTLESARPSHTSQYLCASSRQGYEKLFFGSGTQLSVL.

The chain carries TRBV30 and TRBJ1-1; no clear D gene. Per the germline V gene, CDR1 is GTSNPN and CDR2 is SVGIG (reference sequence). Trimming shortened V by 5 bases and J by 0 bases, and 4 bases separated the two germline ends. The length of the CDR3 is 11 residues. CDR3 coding DNA: TGTGCCTGGTTCGTGAACACTGAAGCTTTCTTT. Translating gives CAWFVNTEAFF.

This clone was seen only a few times. J is TRBJ2-2 and V is TRBV11-3, with 8 bases fitting TRBD1. Trimming took 1 base from V and 3 from J; bases not matched to a gene: 1. CDR3 length: 15 amino acids. Germline V gives CDR1 SGHNT, CDR2 YENEEA. The CDR3 DNA follows: TGTGCCAGCAGCTTAGGACAGGGGTACACCGGGGAGCTGTTTTTT. Residues: CASSLGQGYTGELFF.

The chain joins TRBV28 to TRBJ2-7; D is perhaps TRBD1 (6 bases). V lost 3 bases to trimming and J lost 3 bases, with 12 bases between them. This CDR3 comprises 14 residues. CDR1 and CDR2 from the germline V gene are MDHEN and SYDVKM. The CDR3 region is CASSLTGRNYEQYF. For the CDR3, the DNA is TGTGCCAGCAGTTTGACAGGAAGGAACTACGAGCAGTACTTC.

Points on this clone: Mismatch with germline at one junction end may stem from a read error. The chain has TRBV10-3 and TRBJ1-3; perhaps TRBD1 as D (5 bases). CDR1 and CDR2 (germline): ENHRY, SYGVKD. CDR3 length equals 14 residues. In DNA, the CDR3 is TGTGCCATCGGTGATGACAGAGGGAGAAACACCATATATTTT. Its protein product is CAIGDDRGRNTIYF.

The chain couples TRBV4-3 to TRBJ2-1; 8 positions agree with TRBD2. Germline values: CDR1 LGHNA, CDR2 YSLEER. CDR3 size: 15 residues. V lost 2 bases, J lost 3 bases, and 3 bases stayed unmatched. CDR3 protein: CASSQSLAGYNEQFF. In nucleotides, the CDR3 is TGCGCCAGCAGCCAATCCCTAGCGGGCTACAATGAGCAGTTCTTC.

The chain joins TRBV4-2 to TRBJ1-2, with D tentatively TRBD1 (6 bases). V was cut by 0 bases and J by 6 bases, with 23 bases left in between. The germline V gene has CDR1 LGHNA and CDR2 YNFKEQ. This CDR3 contains 18 residues. The CDR3 loop is CASSQEVAGHQGRDGYTF. Written as DNA, the CDR3 is TGTGCCAGCAGCCAAGAAGTGGCGGGACACCAGGGGCGAGATGGCTACACCTTC.

V gene TRBV5-1 combines with J gene TRBJ1-2; D gene uncertain. V shed 0 bases and J shed 6 bases, with 9 bases lying between them. The CDR3 has 13 residues. CDR1 is SGHRS and CDR2 is YFSETQ in the germline V gene. Written as DNA, the CDR3 is TGCGCCAGCAGCTTGGCCGTGGCAGATGGCTACACCTTC. Its translation is CASSLAVADGYTF.

This clone showed up just a few times. This chain links TRBV9 with TRBJ1-2, with 10 bases aligning to TRBD1. CDR1 is SGDLS and CDR2 is YYNGEE in the germline V gene. The CDR3 sequence is 17 residues long. J lost 6 bases, V lost 0 bases, and 11 bases had no gene match. CDR3 nucleotide sequence: TGTGCCAGCAGCGTAGATAGACAGGGGGCGCGGTCGGATGGCTACACCTTC. It translates to CASSVDRQGARSDGYTF.

The J gene is TRBJ2-3, the V gene TRBV5-5, with D possibly being TRBD1 or TRBD2 (6 bases each). CDR3 length equals 15 residues. Trimming took off 6 bases at V and 3 bases at J, with 17 bases between the two ends. CDR1 and CDR2 (germline): SGHKS, YYEKEE (reference sequence). This CDR3 is CASILGGGRTDTQYF. CDR3 sequence (DNA): TGTGCCAGCATCCTTGGTGGGGGGCGTACAGATACGCAGTATTTT.

The chain links TRBV5-1 to TRBJ2-5; 9 bases match TRBD1. CDR1 and CDR2 from the germline V gene are SGHRS and YFSETQ. Trimming at V came to 4 bases and at J to 3 bases, leaving 4 bases not matched to a gene. The CDR3 consists of 14 residues. This chain's CDR3 is CASSVGQGKETQYF. The CDR3 DNA reads TGCGCCAGCAGCGTTGGACAGGGGAAAGAGACCCAGTACTTC.

The chain joins TRBV12-3 or TRBV12-4 to TRBJ1-3, with 8 bases fitting TRBD1. The CDR3 consists of 13 residues. V lost 0 bases and J lost 10; bases outside the gene matches: 2. The CDR3 sequence: CASSLAYRGTIYF. In nucleotides, the CDR3 is TGTGCCAGCAGTTTAGCTTACAGGGGGACCATATATTTT.

The chain links TRBV21-1 to TRBJ1-1. TRBV21-1 has pseudogene status. The CDR3 sequence is 15 residues long. In nucleotides, the CDR3 is TGTGCCAGCAGCATAAGGGGGGACCTTTTCATCGGAGCTTTCTTT. This sequence encodes CASSIRGDLFIGAFF.

The rearrangement uses TRBV13 and TRBJ2-3; D remains unclear. Germline-derived CDR1 and CDR2 are PRHDT and FYEKMQ (reference sequence). The CDR3 extends over 16 amino acids. V lost 0 bases, J lost 6 bases, and 16 bases lay in between. CDR3 amino acids: CASSLGTVSARDTQYF. The CDR3 DNA follows: TGTGCCAGCAGCTTAGGCACAGTCTCAGCCCGGGATACGCAGTATTTT.

The J gene is TRBJ2-1, the V gene TRBV5-6; 7 bases are a match to TRBD2. This CDR3 is built from 15 residues. The germline V gene encodes CDR1 SGHDT and CDR2 YYEEEE. The V segment lost 1 base and the J segment 6 bases; nucleotides outside the gene matches: 7. The CDR3 bases are TGTGCCAGCAGCTTGAGACTAGCAGGAAGCAATGAGCAGTTCTTC. Translating gives CASSLRLAGSNEQFF. Combining the CDR3 with reference TRBV5-6 and TRBJ2-1 gives the whole variable domain DAGVTQSPTHLIKTRGQQVTLRCSPKSGHDTVSWYQQALGQGPQFIFQYYEEEERQRGNFPDRFSGHQFPNYSSELNVNALLLGDSALYLCASSLRLAGSNEQFFGPGTRLTVL.

The chain employs TRBV7-8 and TRBJ1-5; D is unclear. The CDR3 sequence is 18 residues long. Trimming left V 1 base short and J 0 bases short, with 16 bases between. The germline CDR1 and CDR2 sequences are SGHVS and FQNEAQ. DNA for the CDR3: TGTGCCAGCAGCTTAGAAGTCGCAAGAGCATATAGCAATCAGCCCCAGCATTTT. Its translation is CASSLEVARAYSNQPQHF.